This T cell receptor (beta chain) was captured in a study of blood T cell repertoires in COVID-19. Profiled with immunoSEQ multiplex PCR; TCRdb holds only in-frame clones, not every one. In the table there are some 70,000 clones, over 70% of which are singletons. The CDR3 is 14 amino acids. V was clipped by 4 bases and J by 12 bases; unmatched bases: 10. Germline CDR1 SGHTS, CDR2 YDEGEE. Sequencing was done on a sample of peripheral blood. The V call is TRBV5-8, the J call TRBJ2-4; TRBD1 matches 10 bases. This clonotype originated in a human donor in a cohort sampled during active COVID-19. As DNA, the CDR3 is TGTGCCAGCAGCCTATTATTCCGGGACAGGGGTCAGTACTTC. Translation gives CASSLLFRDRGQYF. Complete variable domain (other parts from reference TRBV5-8 and TRBJ2-4): EAGVTQSPTHLIKTRGQQATLRCSPISGHTSVYWYQQALGLGLQFLLWYDEGEERNRGNFPPRFSGRQFPNYSSELNVNALELEDSALYLCASSLLFRDRGQYFGAGTRLSVL.